The sequence of this TCR beta chain was determined in a study of cytomegalovirus exposure and HLA in healthy donors. The study, taken as a whole, reports: In vitro work confirmed that three CMV-associated chains recognize CMV antigens. Reportedly, a later analysis found an Asian-associated ancestry cluster had fewer N-insertions than the roughly 700-donor mean. A list of approximately 160 TCR beta chains associated with cytomegalovirus was given.

PCR was performed using 60 Vbeta and 13 Jbeta primers. The method was immunoSEQ multiplex PCR; TCRdb's version includes in-frame clones alone and lacks a portion of them. The repertoire consists of 150,000 or so clones, with around a tenth occurring once and the leading ten covering 1.5% to 2%. Notes on this clone: Its antigen is undetermined.

Germline CDR1 SEHNR, CDR2 FQNEAQ (reference sequence). CDR3 length: 14 amino acids. The V and J ends lost 6 bases and 4 bases respectively, with 14 bases between them. The clonotype comes from a man aged 50-60 years in good health and CMV-seronegative. Sequenced material: PBMCs. This sequence joins TRBV7-9 and TRBJ2-3; TRBD2 might be the D (7 bases). The CDR3 loop is CASSTRGAADTQYF. The CDR3, as DNA: TGTGCCAGCAGTACCCGGGGGGCGGCAGATACGCAGTATTTT.